The source of this T cell receptor (beta chain) is a study of blood T cell repertoires in COVID-19. Study-wide background: COVID-19 samples, acute and convalescent, were from the United States, Italy and Spain.

Seattle patient enrollment occurred during active infection, with longitudinal follow-up thereafter. The germline V gene encodes CDR1 LGHNA and CDR2 YSLEER. The CDR3 is 16 amino acids. The V and J ends lost 4 bases and 5 bases, in that order; junction bases with no gene match: 5. Methods used by the authors: Estimated nucleated cell counts came from reference gene primer amplification. TCRdb's table, derived via immunoSEQ multiplex PCR, lists solely in-frame clones and lacks some. D and trimming come from the DNA, and the V and J calls and clone size come from that table. This table holds about 170,000 clones, 70% to 90% found once.

The chain links TRBV4-3 to TRBJ2-2; 12 nucleotides match TRBD2. The source is a woman of 80 years or more with COVID-19, enrolled during active disease. The sample was peripheral blood. CDR3: CASSRKGLAGTGELFF. Written as DNA, the CDR3 is TGCGCCAGCAGCCGCAAAGGACTAGCGGGAACCGGGGAGCTGTTTTTT.